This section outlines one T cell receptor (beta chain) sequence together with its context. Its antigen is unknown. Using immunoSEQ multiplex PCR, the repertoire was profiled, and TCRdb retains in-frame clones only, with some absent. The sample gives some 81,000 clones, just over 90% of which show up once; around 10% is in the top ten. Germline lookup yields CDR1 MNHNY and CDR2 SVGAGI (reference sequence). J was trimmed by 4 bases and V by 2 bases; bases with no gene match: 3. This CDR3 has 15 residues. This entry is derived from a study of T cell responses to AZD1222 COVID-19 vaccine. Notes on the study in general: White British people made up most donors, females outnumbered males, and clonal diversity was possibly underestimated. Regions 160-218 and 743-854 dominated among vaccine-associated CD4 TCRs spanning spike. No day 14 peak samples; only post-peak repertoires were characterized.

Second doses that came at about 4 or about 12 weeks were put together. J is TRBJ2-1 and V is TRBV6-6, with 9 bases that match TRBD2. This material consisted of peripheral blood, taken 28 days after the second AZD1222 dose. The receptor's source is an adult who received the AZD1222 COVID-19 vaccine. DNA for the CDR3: TGTGCCAGCAGTTACGGGCTAGCGGGGTACAATGAGCAGTTCTTC. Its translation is CASSYGLAGYNEQFF.